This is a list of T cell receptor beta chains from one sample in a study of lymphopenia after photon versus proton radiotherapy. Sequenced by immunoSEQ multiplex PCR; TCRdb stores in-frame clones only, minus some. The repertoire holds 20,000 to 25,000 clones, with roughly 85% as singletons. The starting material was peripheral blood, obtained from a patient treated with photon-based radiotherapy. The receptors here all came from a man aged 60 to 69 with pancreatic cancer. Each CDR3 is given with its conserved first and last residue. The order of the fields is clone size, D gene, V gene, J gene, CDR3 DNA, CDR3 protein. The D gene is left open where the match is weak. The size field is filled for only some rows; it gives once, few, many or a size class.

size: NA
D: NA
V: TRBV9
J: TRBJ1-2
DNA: TGTGCCAGCAGCGTAGAAGTAATGTCCAGGTCGAGTGGCTACACCTTC
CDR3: CASSVEVMSRSSGYTF

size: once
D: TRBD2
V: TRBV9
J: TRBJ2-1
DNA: TGTGCCAGCAGCACTAGCGGGGGGGCCGTCGATGAGCAGTTCTTC
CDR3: CASSTSGGAVDEQFF

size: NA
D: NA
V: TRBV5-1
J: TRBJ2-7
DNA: TGCGCCAGCAGCCGGGACGGCTACGAGCAGTACTTC
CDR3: CASSRDGYEQYF

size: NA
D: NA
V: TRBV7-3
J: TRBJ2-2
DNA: TGTGCCAGCAGCTCCTTGGGGTCCTCCGGGGAGCTGTTTTTT
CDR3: CASSSLGSSGELFF

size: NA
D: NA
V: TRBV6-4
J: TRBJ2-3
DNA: TGTGCCAGCAGTATTAACTCATTCACAGATACGCAGTATTTT
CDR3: CASSINSFTDTQYF

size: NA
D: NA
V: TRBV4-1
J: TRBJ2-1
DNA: TGCGCCAGCAGCCAAATCAGGGAAAATGAGCAGTTCTTC
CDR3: CASSQIRENEQFF

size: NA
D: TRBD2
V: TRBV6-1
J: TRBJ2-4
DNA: TGTGCCAGCGGGGCGGGGGGTGTCGCCAAAAACATTCAGTACTTC
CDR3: CASGAGGVAKNIQYF

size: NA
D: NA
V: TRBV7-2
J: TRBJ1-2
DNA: TGTGCCAGCAGCTTAGTGGCTAACTATGGCTACACCTTC
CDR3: CASSLVANYGYTF

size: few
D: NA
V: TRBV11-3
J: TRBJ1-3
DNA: TGTGCCAGCAGCACCACGGGGGCGCCTGGAAACACCATATATTTT
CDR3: CASSTTGAPGNTIYF

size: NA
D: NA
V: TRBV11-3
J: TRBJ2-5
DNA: TGTGCCAGCAGCTTAATGGGGGAAGGGACCCAGTACTTC
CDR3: CASSLMGEGTQYF

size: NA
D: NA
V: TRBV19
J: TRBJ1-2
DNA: TGTGCCAGTAGTATAGGGGACATCGGGAACACCTTC
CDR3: CASSIGDIGNTF

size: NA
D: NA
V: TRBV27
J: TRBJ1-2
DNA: TGTGCCAGCAGTTTAGGGGTGTACTATGGCTACACCTTC
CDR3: CASSLGVYYGYTF

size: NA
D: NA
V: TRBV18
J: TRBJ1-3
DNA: TGTGCCAGCTCACCTGACGGCTCTGGAAACACCATATATTTT
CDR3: CASSPDGSGNTIYF

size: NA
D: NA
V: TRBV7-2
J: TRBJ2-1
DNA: TGTGCCAGCAGCTCTCGACGACGAGGGGGGGCCTACAATGAGCAGTTCTTC
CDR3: CASSSRRRGGAYNEQFF

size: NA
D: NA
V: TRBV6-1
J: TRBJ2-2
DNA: TGTGCCAGCAGTGAAAGTAGAGGGGTCTCTGTCGGGGAGCTGTTTTTT
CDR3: CASSESRGVSVGELFF

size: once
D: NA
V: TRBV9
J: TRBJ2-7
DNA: TGTGCCAGCAGCGTCTCCGGGGGCTCCTACGAGCAGTACTTC
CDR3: CASSVSGGSYEQYF

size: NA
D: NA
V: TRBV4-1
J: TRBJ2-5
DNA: TGCGCCAGCAGCCCAATCACCTGGCCAGGGGGGGGAAAGTACTTC
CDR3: CASSPITWPGGGKYF

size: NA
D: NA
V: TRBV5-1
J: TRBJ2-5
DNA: TGCGCCAGCAGCTTTGGTCTGGGAGGAGAGACCCAGTACTTC
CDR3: CASSFGLGGETQYF

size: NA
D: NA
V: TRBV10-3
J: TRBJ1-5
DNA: TGTGCCATCTTTCGTCGTCTGCGGGACATTAGTAATCAGCCCCAGCATTTT
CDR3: CAIFRRLRDISNQPQHF

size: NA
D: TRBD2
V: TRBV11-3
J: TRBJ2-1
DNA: TGTGCCAGCAGCCATCCCGGGACTAGGGACAATGAGCAGTTCTTC
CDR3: CASSHPGTRDNEQFF

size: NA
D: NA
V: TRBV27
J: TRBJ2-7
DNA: TGTGCCAGCAGTTTATCGCAGGGCTCCTACGAGCAGTACTTC
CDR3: CASSLSQGSYEQYF

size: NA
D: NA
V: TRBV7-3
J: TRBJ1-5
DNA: TGTGCCAGCAGCACAGCTAGCAATCAGCCCCAGCATTTT
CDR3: CASSTASNQPQHF

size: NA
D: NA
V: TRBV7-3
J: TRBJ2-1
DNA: TGTGCCAGCAGCGCGGGGCTAGGGAATGAGCAGTTCTTC
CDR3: CASSAGLGNEQFF

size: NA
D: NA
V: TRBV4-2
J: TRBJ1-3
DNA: TGTGCCAGCAGCCAAGACGGGACAAGGGGAAACACCATATATTTT
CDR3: CASSQDGTRGNTIYF

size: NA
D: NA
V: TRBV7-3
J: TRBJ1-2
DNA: TGTGCCAGCAGCTTATCCGGGGGTGGCAACTATGGCTACACCTTC
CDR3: CASSLSGGGNYGYTF

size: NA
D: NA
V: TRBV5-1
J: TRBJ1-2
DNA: TGCGCCAGCAGCTTGACAGGGTACTTAAGGGGGGATGGCTACACCTTC
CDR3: CASSLTGYLRGDGYTF

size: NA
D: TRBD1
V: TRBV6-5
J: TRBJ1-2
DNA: TGTGCCAGCAGTCCCAAAACAGGGGCGGGATATGGCTACACCTTC
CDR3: CASSPKTGAGYGYTF

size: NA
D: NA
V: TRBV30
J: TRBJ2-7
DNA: TGTGCCTGGAGTGTAGGGGCCGAGCAGTACTTC
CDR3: CAWSVGAEQYF

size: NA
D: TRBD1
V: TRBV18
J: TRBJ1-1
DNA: TGTGCCAGCTCACTAACCGGGACAGGGGGAGGAATGAACACTGAAGCTTTCTTT
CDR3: CASSLTGTGGGMNTEAFF

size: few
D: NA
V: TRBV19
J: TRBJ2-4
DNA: TGTGCCAGTAGTACCCTCGGGGGAGCCAAAAACATTCAGTACTTC
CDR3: CASSTLGGAKNIQYF

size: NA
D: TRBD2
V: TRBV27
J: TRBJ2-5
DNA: TGTGCCAGCAGTTCCACACTAGCGGGGGCCACGTACTTC
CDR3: CASSSTLAGATYF

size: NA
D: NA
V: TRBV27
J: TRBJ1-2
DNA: TGTGCCAGCAAAGAGCGGGGATCAGGCTATGGCTACACCTTC
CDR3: CASKERGSGYGYTF

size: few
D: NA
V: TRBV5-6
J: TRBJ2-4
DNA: TGTGCCAGCAGCTTGGTCGGGGCGGCCAAAAACATTCAGTACTTC
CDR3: CASSLVGAAKNIQYF

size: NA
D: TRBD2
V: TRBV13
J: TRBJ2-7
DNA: TGTGCCAGCAGCCGAAATAGCGGGAGCTCCTACGAGCAGTACTTC
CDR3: CASSRNSGSSYEQYF

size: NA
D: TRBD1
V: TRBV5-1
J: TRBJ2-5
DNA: TGCGCCAGCAAGCTTGGTCCCGACAGGGGGTGGGAGACCCAGTACTTC
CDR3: CASKLGPDRGWETQYF

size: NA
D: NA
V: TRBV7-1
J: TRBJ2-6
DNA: TGTGCCAGCAGCTTCATGCCTCACGAGACAAAGTCGGGCCAACGTCCTGACTTC
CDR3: CASSFMPHETKSGQRPDF

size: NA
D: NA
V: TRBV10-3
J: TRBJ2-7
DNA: TGTGCCATCCTACGCATGGATTCCTACGAGCAGTACTTC
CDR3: CAILRMDSYEQYF

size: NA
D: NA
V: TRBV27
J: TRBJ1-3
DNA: TGTGCCAGCAGGTCGACTGGAAACACCATATATTTT
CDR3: CASRSTGNTIYF

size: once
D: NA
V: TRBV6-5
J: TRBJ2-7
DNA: TGTGCCAGCAGTTACTCGTCCCCCTACGAGCAGTACTTC
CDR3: CASSYSSPYEQYF

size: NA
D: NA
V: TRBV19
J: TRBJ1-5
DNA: TGTGCCAGTAGTATCCGGGGGGCGGACAATCAGCCCCAGCATTTT
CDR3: CASSIRGADNQPQHF

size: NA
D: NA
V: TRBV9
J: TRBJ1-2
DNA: TGTGCCAGCAGCGTAGATACAGGCTTTAACTATGGCTACACCTTC
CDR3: CASSVDTGFNYGYTF

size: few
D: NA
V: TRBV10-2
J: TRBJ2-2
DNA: TGCGCCAGCAGTGAGTTTCCCGGGGAGCTGTTTTTT
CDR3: CASSEFPGELFF

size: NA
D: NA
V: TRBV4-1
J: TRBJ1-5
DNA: TGCGCCAGCAGCCCAACCCCTCACCTAGGGACAACTAGCAATCAGCCCCAGCATTTT
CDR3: CASSPTPHLGTTSNQPQHF

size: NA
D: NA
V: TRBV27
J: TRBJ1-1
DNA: TGTGCCAGCAGTTTATCGTTGGGGAACACTGAAGCTTTCTTT
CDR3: CASSLSLGNTEAFF

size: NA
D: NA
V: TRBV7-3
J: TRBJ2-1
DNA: TGTGCCAGCAGCTTGGAAGGGCCCCCCTACAATGAGCAGTTCTTC
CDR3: CASSLEGPPYNEQFF

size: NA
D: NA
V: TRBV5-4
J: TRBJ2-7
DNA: TGTGCCAGCAGCCCCAGGACGGGGCCCTACGAGCAGTACTTC
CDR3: CASSPRTGPYEQYF

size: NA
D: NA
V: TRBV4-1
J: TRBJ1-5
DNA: TGCGCCAGCAGCCAAGAGGAACAGGCCGTCGACCAGCCCCAGCATTTT
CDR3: CASSQEEQAVDQPQHF

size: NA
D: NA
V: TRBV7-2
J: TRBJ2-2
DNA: TGTGCCAGCAGCCCGGACGGCCGGGGTACCGGGGAGCTGTTTTTT
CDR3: CASSPDGRGTGELFF

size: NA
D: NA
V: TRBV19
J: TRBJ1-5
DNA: TGTGCCAGTACCTCACCGGGCTATAGCAATCAGCCCCAGCATTTT
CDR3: CASTSPGYSNQPQHF

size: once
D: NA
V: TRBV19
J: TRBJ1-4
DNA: TGTGCCATCCAGACGGGGGATGAAAAACTGTTTTTT
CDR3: CAIQTGDEKLFF

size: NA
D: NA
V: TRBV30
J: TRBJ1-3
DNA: TGTGCCTGGACCCTTGGGCTACAAGGGAACACCATATATTTT
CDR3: CAWTLGLQGNTIYF

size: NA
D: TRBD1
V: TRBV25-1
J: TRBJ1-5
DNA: TGTGCCAGCATCTTCCGGGACAGGGGAAATTATAGCAATCAGCCCCAGCATTTT
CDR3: CASIFRDRGNYSNQPQHF

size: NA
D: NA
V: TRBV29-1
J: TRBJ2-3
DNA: TGCAGCGTTGACCGAGCAAGCACAGATACGCAGTATTTT
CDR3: CSVDRASTDTQYF

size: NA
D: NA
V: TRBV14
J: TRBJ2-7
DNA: TGTGCCAGCAGCCAAGATATGGTTGGTGAGCAGTACTTC
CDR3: CASSQDMVGEQYF

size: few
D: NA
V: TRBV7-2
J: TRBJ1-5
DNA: TGTGCCAGCAGCTTAGCAAATCAGCCCCAGCATTTT
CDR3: CASSLANQPQHF